Presented here are 25 T cell receptor beta chains from one specimen sequenced in a study of blood T cell repertoires in COVID-19. Method: immunoSEQ multiplex PCR; TCRdb's copy keeps in-frame clones and lacks some. The table includes around 250,000 clones, 70% to 90% detected once. Material: peripheral blood. The source of these receptors is a woman aged 25 to 45 with active or convalescent COVID-19.

CDR3 sequence (DNA): TGTGCCAGCAGCCCTGAAGGGAGTTCCTACGAGCAGTACTTC. Encoded protein: CASSPEGSSYEQYF. This chain uses TRBV7-6 with TRBJ2-7; the D gene is possibly TRBD2 (5 bases). Germline V gives CDR1 SGHVS, CDR2 FNYEAQ. V was shortened by 5 bases and J by 1 base, with 12 bases between the two germline ends. This CDR3 is built from 14 residues.

The chain employs TRBV19 and TRBJ1-5; 11 positions match TRBD1. Losses at the gene ends were 4 bases for V and 1 base for J; bases not matched to a gene: 3. Germline V gene lookup returns CDR1 LNHDA and CDR2 SQIVND (reference sequence). The CDR3 runs to 16 residues. In DNA form, the CDR3 reads TGTGCCAGTAGTACTCGGGACAGGGGGAGCAATCAGCCCCAGCATTTT. It specifies CASSTRDRGSNQPQHF.

This clone was seen only a few times. This rearrangement joins TRBV6-6 to TRBJ1-1; D might be TRBD1 (6 bases). Trimming cost V 2 bases and J 1 base, with 11 bases left between them. Germline V CDR1 and CDR2: MNHNY, SVGAGI (reference sequence). This CDR3 is built from 15 residues. The CDR3 sequence is CASSYPLRGNTEAFF. CDR3 DNA: TGTGCCAGCAGTTACCCCCTCAGGGGGAACACTGAAGCTTTCTTT.

This clone came up once. The chain carries TRBV10-3 and TRBJ2-3, with D possibly being TRBD2 (5 bases). Deletions cut 2 bases from V and 6 bases from J, with 15 bases between. The V gene's germline CDR1 is ENHRY and CDR2 SYGVKD. The CDR3 has 15 residues. CDR3: CAISEGSVAMDTQYF. CDR3 DNA: TGTGCCATCAGTGAGGGGTCCGTAGCGATGGATACGCAGTATTTT.

This clone was found a few times. The J gene is TRBJ1-2, the V gene TRBV5-4; D is uncertain. From germline, CDR1 is SGHNT and CDR2 YYREEE (reference sequence). The V and J ends lost 5 bases and 1 base respectively, with 6 bases between them. CDR3 length: 12 amino acids. CDR3 loop: CASSTINYGYTF. The CDR3 DNA is TGTGCCAGCAGTACAATTAACTATGGCTACACCTTC.

This CDR3 reads CAIKLGGPTDTQYF. The CDR3 bases are TGTGCCATCAAGTTGGGGGGGCCCACAGATACGCAGTATTTT. V is TRBV10-3 and J is TRBJ2-3; possible D gene TRBD2, 7 bases. Trimming pared 7 bases from V and 2 bases from J, leaving 13 bases between. CDR3 length equals 14 residues. Looked up from germline, CDR1 is ENHRY and CDR2 is SYGVKD.

The genes are TRBV29-1 and TRBJ2-3; 11 bases are shared with TRBD1. V gave up 7 bases and J gave up 5 bases; unmatched junction bases: 11. Germline CDR1 SQVTM, CDR2 ANQGSEA. The CDR3 runs 15 residues. The CDR3 loop is CSAQRTGGVKDTQYF. Written as DNA, the CDR3 is TGCAGCGCCCAAAGGACAGGGGGCGTTAAAGATACGCAGTATTTT.

The chain employs TRBV5-1 and TRBJ1-1; 8 bases line up with TRBD1. CDR3 size: 15 residues. Germline V gives CDR1 SGHRS, CDR2 YFSETQ. V shed 4 bases and J 2 bases; nucleotides not matched to a gene: 7. CDR3 sequence reads: CASSLRGTGNTEAFF. CDR3 bases: TGCGCCAGCAGCCTGCGTGGGACAGGCAACACTGAAGCTTTCTTT.

This clone has just a few counts. This chain joins TRBV24-1 and TRBJ1-2; D is unresolved. This CDR3 has 14 residues. The germline gives CDR1 KGHDR, CDR2 SFDVKD. V was clipped by 4 bases and J by 4 bases, with 12 bases between them. This CDR3 is CATSDLQTSYGYTF. The CDR3 region has the DNA TGTGCCACCAGTGACCTACAGACCTCCTATGGCTACACCTTC.

V usage is TRBV7-8 and J usage is TRBJ2-7; TRBD1 agrees at 7 bases. Germline V gene data show CDR1 as SGHVS and CDR2 as FQNEAQ. Unmatched junction bases numbered 14, after V lost 5 bases and J lost 1 base. CDR3 length: 17 residues. This chain's CDR3 is CASSPRGGRDISYEQYF. Written as DNA, the CDR3 is TGTGCCAGCAGCCCACGAGGGGGCCGGGACATTTCCTACGAGCAGTACTTC.

For the CDR3, the DNA is TGTGCCAGCAGCCACAGGGGAGGCTATGGCTACACCTTC. Translation: CASSHRGGYGYTF. The V and J genes are TRBV12-3 or TRBV12-4 and TRBJ1-2; 7 positions agree with TRBD1. This CDR3 comprises 13 residues. V lost 6 bases and J lost 4; bases outside the gene matches: 5.

The V and J genes are TRBV6-2 or TRBV6-3 and TRBJ1-4; D might be TRBD1 (5 bases). The CDR3 is 12 residues long. V was shortened by 5 bases and J by 6 bases, with 7 bases between the two germline ends. Germline-derived CDR1 and CDR2 are MNHEY and SVGEGT. The DNA for the CDR3 is TGTGCCAGCAGTCCGACAGATGAAAAACTGTTTTTT. As protein: CASSPTDEKLFF.

V usage is TRBV28 and J usage is TRBJ2-7; the match to TRBD2 covers 10 bases. After removal of 6 bases from V and 2 bases from J, the junction contained 10 bases not matched to a gene. The germline V gene has CDR1 MDHEN and CDR2 SYDVKM. The CDR3 has 16 residues. The CDR3 loop is CASSQYSGGSPYEQYF. Written as DNA, the CDR3 is TGTGCCAGCAGCCAATATAGCGGGGGGTCGCCCTACGAGCAGTACTTC.

The rearrangement joins TRBV4-3 to TRBJ2-7; no definite D call. Trimming stripped 0 bases from V and 3 bases from J, with 12 bases between. The CDR3 totals 15 residues. Germline V gene data show CDR1 as LGHNA and CDR2 as YSLEER. The CDR3 sequence: CASSQDLAGFYEQYF. DNA for the CDR3: TGCGCCAGCAGCCAAGATCTGGCAGGTTTCTACGAGCAGTACTTC.

V is TRBV5-6 and J is TRBJ1-6; D is perhaps TRBD1 (6 bases). Trimming removed 4 bases at V and 9 bases at J, with 20 bases between. CDR1 and CDR2 (germline): SGHDT, YYEEEE. This CDR3 is 16 amino acids long. Here the CDR3 DNA reads TGTGCCAGCAGCCTTATCAGGGGCATTGGAGGTTCACCCCTCCACTTT. Protein product: CASSLIRGIGGSPLHF.

V gene TRBV6-1 combines with J gene TRBJ1-2; D is undetermined. Trimming stripped 3 bases from V and 5 bases from J, with 10 bases between. CDR3 size: 13 residues. Germline V gives CDR1 MNHNS, CDR2 SASEGT. The CDR3 sequence is CASSDSPGYGYTF. CDR3 sequence (DNA): TGTGCCAGCAGTGACAGTCCCGGGTATGGCTACACCTTC.

The chain has TRBV7-2 and TRBJ1-3; D is possibly TRBD1 (6 bases). The V end lost 2 bases, the J end lost 11 bases, and 16 bases lay between the germline ends. The CDR3 sequence is 14 residues long. CDR1 SGHTA and CDR2 FQGNSA come from the germline V gene. The CDR3 is CASSLRGTLSSIYF. CDR3 coding DNA: TGTGCCAGCAGCTTAAGGGGGACCCTCTCATCCATATATTTT. The full variable domain, with the rest looked up from reference TRBV7-2 and TRBJ1-3, is GAGVSQSPSNKVTEKGKDVELRCDPISGHTALYWYRQSLGQGLEFLIYFQGNSAPDKSGLPSDRFSAERTGGSVSTLTIQRTQQEDSAVYLCASSLRGTLSSIYFGEGSWLTVV.

The genes are TRBV4-3 and TRBJ1-3; D unresolved. Trimming stripped 3 bases from V and 0 bases from J, with 6 bases between. CDR1 is LGHNA and CDR2 is YSLEER in the germline V gene. There are 14 residues in the CDR3. CDR3 coding DNA: TGCGCCAGCAGCCAGGACTACTCTGGAAACACCATATATTTT. Residues: CASSQDYSGNTIYF.

The chain joins TRBV5-5 to TRBJ1-3, with TRBD1 as a possible D gene (6 bases). The CDR3 is 14 amino acids. V was clipped by 2 bases and J by 4 bases, with 10 bases between them. Germline V gene lookup returns CDR1 SGHKS and CDR2 YYEKEE (reference sequence). The CDR3 coding sequence is TGTGCCAGCAGCTTCGGACAGACCGGAAACACCATATATTTT. Translated, it gives CASSFGQTGNTIYF.

The chain employs TRBV4-2 and TRBJ1-1; 8 bases match TRBD1. The V gene's germline CDR1 is LGHNA and CDR2 YNFKEQ. J gave up 4 bases and V 2 bases, and 3 bases lay outside the gene matches. The CDR3 extends over 14 amino acids. CDR3 sequence reads: CASSQPDRATEAFF. For the CDR3, the DNA is TGTGCCAGCAGCCAACCGGACAGGGCCACTGAAGCTTTCTTT.

V gene TRBV6-5 combines with J gene TRBJ1-1; D perhaps matches TRBD1 (6 bases). V dropped 6 bases and J dropped 4 bases, with 15 bases sitting between them. CDR3 size: 14 residues. Germline V gene data show CDR1 as MNHEY and CDR2 as SVGAGI. The CDR3 here is CASRPRQVGTEAFF. The CDR3 DNA reads TGTGCCAGCAGGCCTCGACAGGTGGGCACTGAAGCTTTCTTT.

V and J are TRBV7-3 and TRBJ2-2; D is possibly TRBD2 (6 bases). The CDR3 consists of 14 residues. CDR1 SGHTA and CDR2 FQGTGA come from the germline V gene. The V end was cut by 5 bases, the J end by 5 bases, with 12 bases between. The CDR3, as DNA: TGTGCCAGCAGCCTCTCTGGGGGGACCGGGGAGCTGTTTTTT. As protein: CASSLSGGTGELFF.

The chain recombines TRBV5-4 with TRBJ1-1; 8 bases line up with TRBD1. Germline CDR1 reads SGHNT; CDR2 reads YYREEE (reference sequence). CDR3 length: 14 residues. Losses at the gene ends were 3 bases for V and 2 bases for J; bases not matched to a gene: 3. The CDR3 DNA sequence: TGTGCCAGCAGCTATGACAGGGGCAACACTGAAGCTTTCTTT. This encodes CASSYDRGNTEAFF.

The V and J genes are TRBV5-1 and TRBJ2-3; 13 bases agree with TRBD2. Germline assignment: CDR1 SGHRS and CDR2 YFSETQ. Losses at the gene ends were 4 bases for V and 2 bases for J; bases not matched to a gene: 10. The CDR3 loop spans 18 amino acids. The CDR3 DNA is TGCGCCAGCAGCCCGGGGACTAGCGGGGACTATTCCACAGATACGCAGTATTTT. Protein: CASSPGTSGDYSTDTQYF.

The chain carries TRBV19 and TRBJ1-3; TRBD1 aligns across 9 bases. The CDR3 extends over 15 amino acids. V was pared by 4 bases and J by 5 bases, with 6 bases of the junction left unmatched. CDR1 and CDR2 (germline): LNHDA, SQIVND (reference sequence). CDR3: CASSTPTGGRNTIYF. CDR3 sequence (DNA): TGTGCCAGTAGTACCCCGACAGGGGGAAGAAACACCATATATTTT.